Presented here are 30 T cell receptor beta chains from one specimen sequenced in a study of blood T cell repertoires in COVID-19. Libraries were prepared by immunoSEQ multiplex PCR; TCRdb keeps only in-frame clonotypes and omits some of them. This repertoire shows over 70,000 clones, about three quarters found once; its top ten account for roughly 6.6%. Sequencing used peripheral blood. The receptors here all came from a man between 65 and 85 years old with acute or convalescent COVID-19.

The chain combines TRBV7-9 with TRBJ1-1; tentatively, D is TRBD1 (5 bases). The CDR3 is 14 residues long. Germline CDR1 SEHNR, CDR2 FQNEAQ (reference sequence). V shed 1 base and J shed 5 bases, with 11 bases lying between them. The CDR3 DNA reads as TGTGCCAGCAGCTTAGTGGAGGGGATTACTGAAGCTTTCTTT. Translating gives CASSLVEGITEAFF.

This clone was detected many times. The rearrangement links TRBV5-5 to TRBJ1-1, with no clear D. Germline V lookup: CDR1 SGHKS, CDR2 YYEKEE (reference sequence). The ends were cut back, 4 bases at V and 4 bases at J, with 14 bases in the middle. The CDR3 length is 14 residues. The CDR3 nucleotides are TGTGCCAGCAGCCCTCTAGGCGTTAGCACTGAAGCTTTCTTT. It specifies CASSPLGVSTEAFF.

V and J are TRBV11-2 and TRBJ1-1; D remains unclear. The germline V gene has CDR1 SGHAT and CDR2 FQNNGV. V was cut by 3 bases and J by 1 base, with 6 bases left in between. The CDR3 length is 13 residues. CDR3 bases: TGTGCCAGCAGCTTCAGTCAGAACACTGAAGCTTTCTTT. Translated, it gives CASSFSQNTEAFF.

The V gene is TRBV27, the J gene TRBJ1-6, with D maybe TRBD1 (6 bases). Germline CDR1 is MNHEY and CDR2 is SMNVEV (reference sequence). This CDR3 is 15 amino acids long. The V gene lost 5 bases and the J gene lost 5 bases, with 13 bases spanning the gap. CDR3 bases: TGTGCCAGCAGTGCCCTCCAGGGGAATAATTCACCCCTCCACTTT. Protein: CASSALQGNNSPLHF.

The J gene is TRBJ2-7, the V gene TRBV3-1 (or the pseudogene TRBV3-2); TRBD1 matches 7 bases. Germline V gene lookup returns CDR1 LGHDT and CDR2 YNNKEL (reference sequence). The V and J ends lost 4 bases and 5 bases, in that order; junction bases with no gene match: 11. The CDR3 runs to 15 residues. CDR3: CASSLSGQSFHEQYF. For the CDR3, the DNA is TGTGCCAGCAGCCTATCGGGACAGTCGTTCCACGAGCAGTACTTC.

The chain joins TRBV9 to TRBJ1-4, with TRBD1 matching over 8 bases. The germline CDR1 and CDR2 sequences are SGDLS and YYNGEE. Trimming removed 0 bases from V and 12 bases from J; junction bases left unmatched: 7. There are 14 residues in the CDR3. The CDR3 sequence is CASSVGTDRGELFF. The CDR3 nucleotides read TGTGCCAGCAGCGTAGGAACCGACAGGGGAGAACTGTTTTTT.

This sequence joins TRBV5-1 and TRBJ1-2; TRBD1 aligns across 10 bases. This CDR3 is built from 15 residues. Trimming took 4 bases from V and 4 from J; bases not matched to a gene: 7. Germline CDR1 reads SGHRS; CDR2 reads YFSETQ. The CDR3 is CASSQTGGDGYGYTF. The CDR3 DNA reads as TGCGCCAGCAGCCAGACAGGGGGCGACGGCTATGGCTACACCTTC. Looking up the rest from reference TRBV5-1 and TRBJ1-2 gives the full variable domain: KAGVTQTPRYLIKTRGQQVTLSCSPISGHRSVSWYQQTPGQGLQFLFEYFSETQRNKGNFPGRFSGRQFSNSRSEMNVSTLELGDSALYLCASSQTGGDGYGYTFGSGTRLTVV.

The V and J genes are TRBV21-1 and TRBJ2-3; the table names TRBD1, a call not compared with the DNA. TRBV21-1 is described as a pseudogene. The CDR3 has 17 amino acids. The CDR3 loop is CASSKPSPDRKADTQYF. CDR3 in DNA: TGTGCCAGCAGCAAACCGTCCCCTGACAGAAAGGCAGATACGCAGTATTTT.

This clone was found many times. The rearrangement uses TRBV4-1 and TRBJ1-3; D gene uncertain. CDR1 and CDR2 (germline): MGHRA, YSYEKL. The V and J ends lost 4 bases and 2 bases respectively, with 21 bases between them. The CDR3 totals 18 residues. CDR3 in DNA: TGCGCCAGCAGCCTCAATAGTCAGGTTGTATCCACTGGAAACACCATATATTTT. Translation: CASSLNSQVVSTGNTIYF.

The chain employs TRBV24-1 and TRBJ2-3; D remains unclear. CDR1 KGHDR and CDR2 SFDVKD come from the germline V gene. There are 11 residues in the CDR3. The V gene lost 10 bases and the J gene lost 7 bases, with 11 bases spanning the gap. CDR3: CATSWRNTQYF. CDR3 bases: TGTGCCACATCCTGGAGAAATACGCAGTATTTT.

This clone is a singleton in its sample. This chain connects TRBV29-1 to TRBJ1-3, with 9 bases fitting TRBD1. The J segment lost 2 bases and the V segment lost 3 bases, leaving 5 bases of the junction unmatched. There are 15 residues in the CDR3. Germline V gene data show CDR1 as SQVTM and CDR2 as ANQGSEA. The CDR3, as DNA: TGCAGCGTTGAGAGGACAGGGGTAACTGGAAACACCATATATTTT. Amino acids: CSVERTGVTGNTIYF.

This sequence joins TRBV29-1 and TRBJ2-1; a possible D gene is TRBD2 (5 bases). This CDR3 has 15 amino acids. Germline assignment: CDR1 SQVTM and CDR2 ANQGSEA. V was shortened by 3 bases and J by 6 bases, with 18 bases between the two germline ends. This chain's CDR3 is CSVEGFRGSGNEQFF. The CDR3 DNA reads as TGCAGCGTTGAGGGGTTTAGAGGGAGTGGCAATGAGCAGTTCTTC.

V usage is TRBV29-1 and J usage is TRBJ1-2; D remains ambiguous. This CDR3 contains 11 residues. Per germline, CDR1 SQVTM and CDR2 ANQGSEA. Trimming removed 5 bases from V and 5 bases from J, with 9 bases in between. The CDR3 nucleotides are TGCAGCGTTTTCTTCGAGTATGGCTACACCTTC. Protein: CSVFFEYGYTF.

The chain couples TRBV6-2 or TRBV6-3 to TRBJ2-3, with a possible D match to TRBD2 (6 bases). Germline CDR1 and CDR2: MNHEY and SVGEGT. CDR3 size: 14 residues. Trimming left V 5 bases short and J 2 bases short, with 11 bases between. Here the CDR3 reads CASSKAGHTDTQYF. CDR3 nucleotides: TGTGCCAGCAGTAAGGCGGGGCACACAGATACGCAGTATTTT.

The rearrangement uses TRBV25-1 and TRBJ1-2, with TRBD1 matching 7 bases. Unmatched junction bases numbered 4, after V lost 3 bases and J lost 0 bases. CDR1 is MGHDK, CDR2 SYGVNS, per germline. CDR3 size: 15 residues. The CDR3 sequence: CASSDSGTANYGYTF. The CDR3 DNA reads TGTGCCAGCAGTGATTCCGGGACAGCTAACTATGGCTACACCTTC.

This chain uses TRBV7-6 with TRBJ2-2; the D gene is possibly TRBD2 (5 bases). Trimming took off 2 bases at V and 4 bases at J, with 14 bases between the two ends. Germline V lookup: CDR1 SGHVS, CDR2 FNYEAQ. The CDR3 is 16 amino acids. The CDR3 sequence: CASSLRADSFTGELFF. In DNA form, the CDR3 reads TGTGCCAGCAGCTTACGAGCGGACTCGTTCACCGGGGAGCTGTTTTTT.

The CDR3 loop reads CASSLRSGTGGNEQFF. In nucleotides, the CDR3 is TGTGCCAGCAGTTTAAGGTCTGGGACAGGGGGCAATGAGCAGTTCTTC. The chain is built from TRBV28 and TRBJ2-1; the match to TRBD1 covers 11 bases. The germline CDR1 and CDR2 sequences are MDHEN and SYDVKM. J lost 6 bases, V lost 2 bases, and 6 bases had no gene match. This CDR3 contains 16 residues.

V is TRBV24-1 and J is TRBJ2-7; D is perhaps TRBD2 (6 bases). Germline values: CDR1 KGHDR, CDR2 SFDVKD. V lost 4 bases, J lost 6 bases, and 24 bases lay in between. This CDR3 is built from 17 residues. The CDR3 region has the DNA TGTGCCACCAGTGACCCTCACGCGGCGGGGCGTTTTATCGAGCAGTACTTC. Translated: CATSDPHAAGRFIEQYF.

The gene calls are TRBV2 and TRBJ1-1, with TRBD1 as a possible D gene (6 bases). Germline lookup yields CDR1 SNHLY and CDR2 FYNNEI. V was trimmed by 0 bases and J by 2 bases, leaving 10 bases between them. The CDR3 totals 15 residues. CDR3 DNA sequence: TGTGCCAGCAGTGAAGCGGGGGCCGGCAACACTGAAGCTTTCTTT. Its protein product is CASSEAGAGNTEAFF.

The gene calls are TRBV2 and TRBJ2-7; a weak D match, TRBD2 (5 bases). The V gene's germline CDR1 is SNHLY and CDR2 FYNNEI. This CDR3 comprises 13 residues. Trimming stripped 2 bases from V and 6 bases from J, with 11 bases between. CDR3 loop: CASSESGFREQYF. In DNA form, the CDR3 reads TGTGCCAGCAGTGAATCGGGGTTTCGCGAGCAGTACTTC.

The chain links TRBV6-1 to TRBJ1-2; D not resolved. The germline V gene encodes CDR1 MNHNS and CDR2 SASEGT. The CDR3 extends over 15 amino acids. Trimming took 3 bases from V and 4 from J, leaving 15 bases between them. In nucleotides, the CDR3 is TGTGCCAGCAGTGAGACGAAGACGGGTCCCTATGGCTACACCTTC. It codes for CASSETKTGPYGYTF.

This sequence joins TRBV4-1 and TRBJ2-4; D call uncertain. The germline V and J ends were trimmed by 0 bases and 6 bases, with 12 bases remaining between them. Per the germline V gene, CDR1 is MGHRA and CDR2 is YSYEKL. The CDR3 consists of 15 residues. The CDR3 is CASSQERISRNIQYF. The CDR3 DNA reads TGCGCCAGCAGCCAAGAGAGGATCTCCCGAAACATTCAGTACTTC.

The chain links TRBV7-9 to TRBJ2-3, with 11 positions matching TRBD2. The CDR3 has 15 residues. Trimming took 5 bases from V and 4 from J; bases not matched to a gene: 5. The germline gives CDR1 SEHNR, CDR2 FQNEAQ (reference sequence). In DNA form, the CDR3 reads TGTGCCAGCAGCGTGGGACTAGCGGATTCAGATACGCAGTATTTT. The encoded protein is CASSVGLADSDTQYF.

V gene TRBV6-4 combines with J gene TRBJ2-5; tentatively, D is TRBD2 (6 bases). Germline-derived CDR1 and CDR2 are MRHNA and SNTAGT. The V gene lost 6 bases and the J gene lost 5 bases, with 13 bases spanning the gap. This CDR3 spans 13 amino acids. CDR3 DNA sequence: TGTGCCAGCAGCCCCTCGGGAGCTGAGACCCAGTACTTC. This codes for CASSPSGAETQYF.

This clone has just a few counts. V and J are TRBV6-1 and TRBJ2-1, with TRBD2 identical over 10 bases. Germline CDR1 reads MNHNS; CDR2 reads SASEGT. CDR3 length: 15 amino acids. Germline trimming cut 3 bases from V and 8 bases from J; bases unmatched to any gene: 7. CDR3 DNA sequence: TGTGCCAGCAGTGAGCGACTAGCGGGTGTCGATGAGCAGTTCTTC. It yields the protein CASSERLAGVDEQFF.

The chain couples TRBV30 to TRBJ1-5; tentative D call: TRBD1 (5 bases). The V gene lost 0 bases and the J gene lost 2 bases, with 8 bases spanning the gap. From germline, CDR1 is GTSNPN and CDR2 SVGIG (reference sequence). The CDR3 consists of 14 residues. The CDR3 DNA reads TGTGCCTGGAGTGTAGGGGTGGGCAATCAGCCCCAGCATTTT. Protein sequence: CAWSVGVGNQPQHF.

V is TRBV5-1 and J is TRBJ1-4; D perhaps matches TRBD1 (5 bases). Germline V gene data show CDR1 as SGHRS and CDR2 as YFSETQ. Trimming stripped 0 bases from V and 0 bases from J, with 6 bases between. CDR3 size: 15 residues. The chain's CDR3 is CASSLGTTTNEKLFF. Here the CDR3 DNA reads TGCGCCAGCAGCTTGGGGACAACAACTAATGAAAAACTGTTTTTT.

The CDR3 sequence is CASSQENREKLFF. CDR3 DNA sequence: TGTGCCAGCAGCCAAGAAAACAGGGAAAAACTGTTTTTT. This sequence joins TRBV3-1 (or the pseudogene TRBV3-2) and TRBJ1-4, with D possibly matching TRBD1 (5 bases). CDR1 and CDR2 from the germline V gene are LGHDT and YNNKEL (reference sequence). Trimming stripped 0 bases from V and 8 bases from J, with 7 bases between. The CDR3 loop spans 13 amino acids.

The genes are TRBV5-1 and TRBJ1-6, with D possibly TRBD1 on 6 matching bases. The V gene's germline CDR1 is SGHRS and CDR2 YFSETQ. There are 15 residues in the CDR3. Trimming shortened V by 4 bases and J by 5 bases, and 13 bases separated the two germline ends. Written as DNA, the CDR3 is TGCGCCAGCAGCCCCCAGGGGCTGGATAATTCACCCCTCCACTTT. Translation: CASSPQGLDNSPLHF.

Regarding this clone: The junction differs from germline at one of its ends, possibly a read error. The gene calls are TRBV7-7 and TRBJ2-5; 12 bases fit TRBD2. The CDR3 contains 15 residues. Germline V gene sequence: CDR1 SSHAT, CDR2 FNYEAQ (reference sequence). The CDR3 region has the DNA TGTGCTAGCAGCTTAGGCAAGGGACTAGCGGGGACCCAGTACTTC. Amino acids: CASSLGKGLAGTQYF.